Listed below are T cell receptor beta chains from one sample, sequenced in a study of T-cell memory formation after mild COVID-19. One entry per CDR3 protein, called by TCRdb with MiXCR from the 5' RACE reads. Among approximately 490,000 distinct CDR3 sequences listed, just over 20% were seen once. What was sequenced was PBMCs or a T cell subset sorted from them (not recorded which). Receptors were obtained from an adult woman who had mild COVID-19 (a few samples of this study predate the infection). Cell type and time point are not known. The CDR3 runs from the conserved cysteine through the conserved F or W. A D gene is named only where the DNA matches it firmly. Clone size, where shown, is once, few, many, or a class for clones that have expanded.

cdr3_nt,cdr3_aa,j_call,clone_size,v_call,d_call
TGCGCCAGCAGTGGTGGATTGGCAGGGGGCCTCTTCAGCGGAAATCAGCCCCAGCATTTT,CASSGGLAGGLFSGNQPQHF,TRBJ1-5,few,TRBV10-2,TRBD1
TGTGCCAGCTCACCACGGGGTAGCGGTCCCTCCTACGAGCAGTACTTC,CASSPRGSGPSYEQYF,TRBJ2-7,few,TRBV18,NA
TGTGCCAGCAGTGTTTCCGGGCCCCGCAACACAGATACGCAGTATTTT,CASSVSGPRNTDTQYF,TRBJ2-3,NA,TRBV27,NA
TGTGCCATCAGCCACTCCCGTACGGATCCTGGAAAAGAGACCCAGTACTTC,CAISHSRTDPGKETQYF,TRBJ2-5,NA,TRBV10-3,NA
TGTGCCAGCAGTGGTGACAGTAATTCACCCCTCCACTTT,CASSGDSNSPLHF,TRBJ1-6,few,TRBV12-3/TRBV12-4,NA
TGTGCCAGCTCACCTAACGCAGCGGAGACCCAGTACTTC,CASSPNAAETQYF,TRBJ2-5,few,TRBV18,NA
TGTGCCAGCAGCTTTGGTGGTAAAACAGATACGCAGTATTTT,CASSFGGKTDTQYF,TRBJ2-3,few,TRBV7-3,NA
TGTGCCACCAGTGATCGTCAGGGGCGCGGGGAGACCCAGTACTTC,CATSDRQGRGETQYF,TRBJ2-5,few,TRBV24-1,NA
TGCAGTGCTAGAGGGTCCCCGGGGAATTCACCCCTCCACTTT,CSARGSPGNSPLHF,TRBJ1-6,NA,TRBV20-1,NA
TGTGCCAGCAGCTTAGGTCCTAGCCGAAACTCCTACGAGCAGTACTTC,CASSLGPSRNSYEQYF,TRBJ2-7,few,TRBV7-9,NA
TGTGCCAGCATGCCTGACCCGGGCTCGGATACGCAGTATTTT,CASMPDPGSDTQYF,TRBJ2-3,NA,TRBV12-3/TRBV12-4,NA
TGTGCCAGCAGCTTAGAGGAGTACATGAACACTGAAGCTTTCTTT,CASSLEEYMNTEAFF,TRBJ1-1,few,TRBV7-9,NA
TGTGCCAGCAGTTTTCCCGGGGGCCGGGAGACCCAGTACTTC,CASSFPGGRETQYF,TRBJ2-5,NA,TRBV12-3/TRBV12-4,NA
TGTGCCACCAGTCTTACGGGAGGTGGTGAGCAGTTCTTC,CATSLTGGGEQFF,TRBJ2-1,NA,TRBV24-1,TRBD2
TGTGCCAGTGGGACAGGGACCAATTCACCCCTCCACTTT,CASGTGTNSPLHF,TRBJ1-6,NA,TRBV19,TRBD1
TGCGCCAGCAGCTGGATACAGGGTGGCTCACCCCTCCACTTT,CASSWIQGGSPLHF,TRBJ1-6,NA,TRBV5-1,NA
TGTGCCAGCAGCTCAGGGACTAGCGGGGTACTAGCCAAAAACATTCAGTACTTC,CASSSGTSGVLAKNIQYF,TRBJ2-4,few,TRBV6-6,TRBD2
TGCGCCAGCAGCTTGGGTCAACGGGACAAGCAGTTCTTC,CASSLGQRDKQFF,TRBJ2-1,NA,TRBV5-1,NA
TGTGCCAGCAGCCAAATTCGGACAGATACGCAGTATTTT,CASSQIRTDTQYF,TRBJ2-3,NA,TRBV14,NA
TGCGCCAGCATCGGGGGAGCCGCTGAAGCTTTCTTT,CASIGGAAEAFF,TRBJ1-1,once,TRBV10-2,NA
TGCAGCGTCGAAGCGGGAGGGAGGGCAGATACGCAGTATTTT,CSVEAGGRADTQYF,TRBJ2-3,few,TRBV29-1,TRBD2
TGTGCCAGCAGAGCTGCGGAAAGCTCCTACAATGAGCAGTTCTTC,CASRAAESSYNEQFF,TRBJ2-1,NA,TRBV27,NA
TGTGCCAGCAGCTTAGTTAGGGTGGGACACATCATGAACACTGAAGCTTTCTTT,CASSLVRVGHIMNTEAFF,TRBJ1-1,NA,TRBV7-8,NA
TGTGCCATCAAGGGTGGGCACCAAGAGACCCAGTACTTC,CAIKGGHQETQYF,TRBJ2-5,few,TRBV10-3,NA
TGTGCCAGCAGGGAGGGGCTGGAGACCCAGTACTTC,CASREGLETQYF,TRBJ2-5,few,TRBV11-2,NA